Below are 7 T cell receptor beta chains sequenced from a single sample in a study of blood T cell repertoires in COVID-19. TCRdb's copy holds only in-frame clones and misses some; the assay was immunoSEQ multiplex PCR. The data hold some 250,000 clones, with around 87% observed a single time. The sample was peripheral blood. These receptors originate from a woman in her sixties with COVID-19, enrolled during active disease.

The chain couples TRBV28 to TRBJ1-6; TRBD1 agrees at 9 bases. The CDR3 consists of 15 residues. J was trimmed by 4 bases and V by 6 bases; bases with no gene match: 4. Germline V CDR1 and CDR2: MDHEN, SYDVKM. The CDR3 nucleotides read TGTGCCAGCAGCTCGACAGGGGGGTATAATTCACCCCTCCACTTT. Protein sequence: CASSSTGGYNSPLHF.

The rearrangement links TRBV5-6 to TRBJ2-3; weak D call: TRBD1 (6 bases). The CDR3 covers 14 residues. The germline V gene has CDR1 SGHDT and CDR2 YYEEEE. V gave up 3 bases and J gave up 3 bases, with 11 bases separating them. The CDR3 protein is CASSYYDRTDTQYF. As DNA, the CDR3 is TGTGCCAGCAGCTACTATGACAGGACAGATACGCAGTATTTT.

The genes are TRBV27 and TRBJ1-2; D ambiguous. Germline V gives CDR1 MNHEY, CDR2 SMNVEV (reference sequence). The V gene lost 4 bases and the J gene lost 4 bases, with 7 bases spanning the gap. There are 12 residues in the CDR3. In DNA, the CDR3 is TGTGCCAGCAGTTCCGCGGGCTATGGCTACACCTTC. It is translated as CASSSAGYGYTF.

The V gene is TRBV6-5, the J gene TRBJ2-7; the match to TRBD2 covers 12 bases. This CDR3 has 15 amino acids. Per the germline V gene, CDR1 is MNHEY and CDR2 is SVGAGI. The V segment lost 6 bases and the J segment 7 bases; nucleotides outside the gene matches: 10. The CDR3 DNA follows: TGTGCCAGCAGACCTGGGACTAGCGGGTCTCAAGAGCAGTACTTC. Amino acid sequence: CASRPGTSGSQEQYF.

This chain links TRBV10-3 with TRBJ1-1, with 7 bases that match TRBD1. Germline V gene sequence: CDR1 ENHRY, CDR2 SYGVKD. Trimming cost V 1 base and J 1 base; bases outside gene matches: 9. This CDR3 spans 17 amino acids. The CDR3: CAISEFRTGNENTEAFF. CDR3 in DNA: TGTGCCATCAGTGAGTTCCGGACAGGTAATGAGAACACTGAAGCTTTCTTT.

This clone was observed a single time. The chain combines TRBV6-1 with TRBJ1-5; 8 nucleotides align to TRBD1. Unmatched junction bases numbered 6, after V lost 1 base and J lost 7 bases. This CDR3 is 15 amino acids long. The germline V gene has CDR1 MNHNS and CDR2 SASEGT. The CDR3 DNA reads TGTGCCAGCAGTGAAGTCGGACAGGGCAGACAGCCCCAGCATTTT. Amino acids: CASSEVGQGRQPQHF.

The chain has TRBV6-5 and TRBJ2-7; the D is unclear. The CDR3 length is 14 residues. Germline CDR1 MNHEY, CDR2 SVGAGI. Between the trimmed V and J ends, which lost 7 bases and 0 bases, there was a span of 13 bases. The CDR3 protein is CASTTTWISYEQYF. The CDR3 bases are TGTGCCAGCACAACGACATGGATCTCCTACGAGCAGTACTTC.